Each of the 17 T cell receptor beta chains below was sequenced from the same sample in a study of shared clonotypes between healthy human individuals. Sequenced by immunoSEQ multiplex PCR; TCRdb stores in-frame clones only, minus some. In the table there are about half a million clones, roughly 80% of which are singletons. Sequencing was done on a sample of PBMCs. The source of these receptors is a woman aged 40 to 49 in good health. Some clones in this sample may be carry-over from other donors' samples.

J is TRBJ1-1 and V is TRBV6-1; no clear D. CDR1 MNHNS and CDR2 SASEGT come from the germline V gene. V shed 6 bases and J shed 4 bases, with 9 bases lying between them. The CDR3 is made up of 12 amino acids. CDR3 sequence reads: CASRPGPTEAFF. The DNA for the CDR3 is TGTGCCAGCAGGCCGGGTCCCACTGAAGCTTTCTTT.

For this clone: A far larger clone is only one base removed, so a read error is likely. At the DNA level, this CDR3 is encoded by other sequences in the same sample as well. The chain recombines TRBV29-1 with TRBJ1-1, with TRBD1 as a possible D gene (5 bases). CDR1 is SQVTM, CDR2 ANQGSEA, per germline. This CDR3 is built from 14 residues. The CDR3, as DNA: TGCAGCGTCCTCGGATGGGGGTCGGACACTGAAACTTTCTTT. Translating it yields CSVLGWGSDTETFF.

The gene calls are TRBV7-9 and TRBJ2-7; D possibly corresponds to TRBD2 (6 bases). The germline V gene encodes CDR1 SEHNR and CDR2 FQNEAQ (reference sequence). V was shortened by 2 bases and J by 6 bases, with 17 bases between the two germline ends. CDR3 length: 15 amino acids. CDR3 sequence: CASSLISGLSSEQYF. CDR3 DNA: TGTGCCAGCAGCTTAATCAGCGGGCTTTCAAGCGAGCAGTACTTC.

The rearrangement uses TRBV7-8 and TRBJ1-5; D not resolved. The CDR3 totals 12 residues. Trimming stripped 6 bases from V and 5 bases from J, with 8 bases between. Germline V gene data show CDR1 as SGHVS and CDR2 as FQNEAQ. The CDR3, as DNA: TGTGCCAGCAGTGTCACCGATCAGCCCCAGCATTTT. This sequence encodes CASSVTDQPQHF.

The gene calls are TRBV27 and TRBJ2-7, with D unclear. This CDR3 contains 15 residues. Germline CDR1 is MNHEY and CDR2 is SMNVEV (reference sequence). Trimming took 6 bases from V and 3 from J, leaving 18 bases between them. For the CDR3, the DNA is TGTGCCAGCAGGACCTATCCCGTCGACAACTACGAGCAGTACTTC. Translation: CASRTYPVDNYEQYF.

This CDR3 is CAWSSDSYNEQFF. The CDR3 nucleotides read TGTGCCTGGAGTTCGGACTCCTACAATGAGCAGTTCTTC. The rearrangement uses TRBV30 and TRBJ2-1; D gene uncertain. This CDR3 comprises 13 residues. CDR1 is GTSNPN, CDR2 SVGIG, per germline (reference sequence). V lost 2 bases and J 0 bases, leaving 5 bases between the germline ends. The full variable domain, with the rest looked up from reference TRBV30 and TRBJ2-1, is SQTIHQWPATLVQPVGSPLSLECTVEGTSNPNLYWYRQAAGRGLQLLFYSVGIGQISSEVPQNLSASRPQDRQFILSSKKLLLSDSGFYLCAWSSDSYNEQFFGPGTRLTVL.

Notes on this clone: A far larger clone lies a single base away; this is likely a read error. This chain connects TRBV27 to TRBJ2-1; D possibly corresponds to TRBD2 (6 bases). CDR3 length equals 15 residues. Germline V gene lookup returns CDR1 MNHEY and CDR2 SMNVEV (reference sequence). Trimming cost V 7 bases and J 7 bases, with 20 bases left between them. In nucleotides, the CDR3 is TGTGCCAGCAACGATGCTTGGCAGGAGGGGAATGAGCAGTTCTTC. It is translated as CASNDAWQEGNEQFF.

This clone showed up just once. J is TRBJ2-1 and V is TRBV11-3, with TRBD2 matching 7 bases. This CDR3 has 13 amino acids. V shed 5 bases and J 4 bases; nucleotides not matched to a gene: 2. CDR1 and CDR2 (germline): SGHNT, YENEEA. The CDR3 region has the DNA TGTGCCAGCAGCGGGGGGGGATACAATGAGCAGTTCTTC. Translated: CASSGGGYNEQFF.

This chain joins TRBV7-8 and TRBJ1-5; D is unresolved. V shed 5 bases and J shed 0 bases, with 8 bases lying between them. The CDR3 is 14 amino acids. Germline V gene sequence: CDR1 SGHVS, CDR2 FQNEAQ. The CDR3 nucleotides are TGTGCCAGCAGCACCCGGATTAGCAATCAGCCCCAGCATTTT. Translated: CASSTRISNQPQHF.

CDR3 residues: CASRPGRYEQYF. CDR3 nucleotides: TGTGCCAGCAGACCTGGTCGTTACGAGCAGTACTTC. V and J are TRBV28 and TRBJ2-7; no reliable D call. CDR3 length: 12 residues. The germline V and J ends were trimmed by 6 bases and 4 bases, with 10 bases remaining between them. Germline CDR1 MDHEN, CDR2 SYDVKM.

The CDR3 loop is CAWSVLASGRETYEQYF. CDR3 nucleotide sequence: TGTGCCTGGAGTGTACTGGCTAGCGGGAGGGAAACCTACGAGCAGTACTTC. The rearrangement uses TRBV30 and TRBJ2-7; 12 nucleotides agree with TRBD2. Germline CDR1 and CDR2: GTSNPN and SVGIG (reference sequence). This CDR3 spans 17 amino acids. Trimming at V came to 0 bases and at J to 2 bases, leaving 8 bases not matched to a gene. Using reference TRBV30 and TRBJ2-7 for the parts outside the CDR3, the full variable domain is SQTIHQWPATLVQPVGSPLSLECTVEGTSNPNLYWYRQAAGRGLQLLFYSVGIGQISSEVPQNLSASRPQDRQFILSSKKLLLSDSGFYLCAWSVLASGRETYEQYFGPGTRLTVT.

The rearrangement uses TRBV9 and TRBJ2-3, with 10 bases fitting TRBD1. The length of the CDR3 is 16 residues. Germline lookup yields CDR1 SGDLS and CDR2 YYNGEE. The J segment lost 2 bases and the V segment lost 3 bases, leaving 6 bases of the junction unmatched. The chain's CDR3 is CASSAGTGDNTDTQYF. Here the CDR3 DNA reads TGTGCCAGCAGCGCGGGGACAGGGGACAACACAGATACGCAGTATTTT.

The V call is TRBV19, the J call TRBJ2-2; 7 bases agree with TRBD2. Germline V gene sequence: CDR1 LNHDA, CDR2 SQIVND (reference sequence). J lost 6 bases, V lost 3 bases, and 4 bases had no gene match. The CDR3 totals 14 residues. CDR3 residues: CASSIGREAGELFF. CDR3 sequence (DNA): TGTGCCAGTAGTATTGGGAGGGAGGCCGGGGAGCTGTTTTTT.

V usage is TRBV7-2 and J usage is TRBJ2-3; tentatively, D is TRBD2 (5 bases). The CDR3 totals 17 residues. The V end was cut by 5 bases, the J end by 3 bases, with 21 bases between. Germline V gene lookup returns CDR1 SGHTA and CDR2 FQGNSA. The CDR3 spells CASSPGWASEETDTQYF. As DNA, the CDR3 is TGTGCCAGCAGCCCTGGGTGGGCGTCGGAGGAAACAGATACGCAGTATTTT. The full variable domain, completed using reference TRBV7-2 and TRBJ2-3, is GAGVSQSPSNKVTEKGKDVELRCDPISGHTALYWYRQSLGQGLEFLIYFQGNSAPDKSGLPSDRFSAERTGGSVSTLTIQRTQQEDSAVYLCASSPGWASEETDTQYFGPGTRLTVL.

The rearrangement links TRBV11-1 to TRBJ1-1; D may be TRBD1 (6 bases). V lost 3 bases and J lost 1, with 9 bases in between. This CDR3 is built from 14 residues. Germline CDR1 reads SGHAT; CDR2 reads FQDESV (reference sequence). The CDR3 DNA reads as TGTGCCAGCAGCTTTGGAGGGGGGAACACTGAAGCTTTCTTT. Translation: CASSFGGGNTEAFF.

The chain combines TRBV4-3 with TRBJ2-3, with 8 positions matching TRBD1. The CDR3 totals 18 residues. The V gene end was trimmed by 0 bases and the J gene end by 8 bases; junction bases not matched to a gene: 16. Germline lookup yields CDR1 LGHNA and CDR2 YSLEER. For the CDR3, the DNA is TGCGCCAGCAGCCAAGATCAGTCCCCTACAGGGGGAAGGGCTACGCAGTATTTT. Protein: CASSQDQSPTGGRATQYF.

The CDR3 reads CASSLSSLQGGYTF. In nucleotides, the CDR3 is TGTGCCAGCAGTTTATCAAGCCTCCAGGGGGGCTACACCTTC. The rearrangement joins TRBV28 to TRBJ1-2; possible D gene TRBD1, 6 bases. The CDR3 runs to 14 residues. In germline, CDR1 is MDHEN, CDR2 SYDVKM. With 1 base removed from V and 8 bases from J, the gap between germline ends came to 14 bases.